Listed here is a single TCR beta chain. What it binds is not known. These data originate in a study of cytotoxic CD8 clonotypes in ibrutinib-treated CLL. Study details: Timing of response sample collection was a median around twelve months after treatment start, with a range of 6 to 36.

Trimming took off 1 base at V and 5 bases at J, with 18 bases between the two ends. The CDR3 runs to 16 residues. CDR1 and CDR2 (germline): MGHRA, YSYEKL. Broader study findings: Baseline values of clonality outstripped age-matched healthy donors and followed circulating CD8+ T-cell counts.

Assay: immunoSEQ multiplex PCR; the TCRdb copy retains only in-frame clones and omits some. The data show 250,000 to 350,000 clones, with around 77% seen just once and roughly 5.7% held by the top ten. The specimen was PBMCs, collected at disease progression, from a patient treated with ibrutinib. The chain combines TRBV4-1 with TRBJ2-7; D may be TRBD2 (5 bases). This clonotype originated in a human donor with chronic lymphocytic leukemia. CDR3 loop: CASSQGPGIGADEQYF. DNA for the CDR3: TGCGCCAGCAGCCAAGGGCCGGGAATAGGTGCCGACGAGCAGTACTTC.